Below are 14 T cell receptor beta chains sequenced from a single sample in a study of T cells after yellow fever vaccination. TCRdb ran MiXCR on the 5' RACE reads and lists one entry per CDR3 protein. This table has some 400,000 distinct CDR3 sequences, 18% appearing once. The specimen was PBMCs, collected before the yellow fever booster vaccination. The receptor set was obtained from a man aged 18 to 30 who received the YFV17D yellow fever vaccine.

The chain combines TRBV20-1 with TRBJ2-1, with a tentative D call TRBD2 (6 bases). Germline-derived CDR1 and CDR2 are DFQATT and SNEGSKA (reference sequence). The V gene lost 1 base and the J gene lost 1 base, with 14 bases spanning the gap. This CDR3 is 16 amino acids long. CDR3 residues: CSARASGDKSYNEQFF. In DNA, the CDR3 is TGCAGTGCTAGAGCTTCGGGGGATAAGTCCTACAATGAGCAGTTCTTC.

The chain has TRBV20-1 and TRBJ1-4; possibly TRBD1 for D (6 bases). CDR1 and CDR2 (germline): DFQATT, SNEGSKA (reference sequence). There are 14 residues in the CDR3. V was cut by 2 bases and J by 0 bases, with 7 bases left in between. Written as DNA, the CDR3 is TGCAGTGCTAGATGGACAGCAACTAATGAAAAACTGTTTTTT. Protein: CSARWTATNEKLFF.

This clonotype has more than one count but fewer than ten. The V gene is TRBV15, the J gene TRBJ2-1, with TRBD2 identical over 11 bases. The CDR3 consists of 16 residues. V shed 0 bases, J shed 8 bases, and the junction held 6 bases outside the gene matches. The germline gives CDR1 LNHNV, CDR2 YYDKDF (reference sequence). The CDR3 coding sequence is TGTGCCACCAGCAGAGACTCAGGACTAGCGGGTCATGAGCAGTTCTTC. Amino acids: CATSRDSGLAGHEQFF. Combining the CDR3 with reference TRBV15 and TRBJ2-1 gives the whole variable domain DAMVIQNPRYQVTQFGKPVTLSCSQTLNHNVMYWYQQKSSQAPKLLFHYYDKDFNNEADTPDNFQSRRPNTSFCFLDIRSPGLGDTAMYLCATSRDSGLAGHEQFFGPGTRLTVL.

This clonotype was seen more than once but under ten times. The rearrangement uses TRBV5-1 and TRBJ2-6; no firm D call. The CDR3 totals 18 residues. The germline gives CDR1 SGHRS, CDR2 YFSETQ. V lost 4 bases, J lost 0 bases, and 17 bases lay in between. Here the CDR3 DNA reads TGCGCCAGCAGCCGAGGTGGGTCAGGTACCTCTGGGGCCAACGTCCTGACTTTC. It is translated as CASSRGGSGTSGANVLTF.

This clonotype showed up just a few times. DNA for the CDR3: TGTGCCAGCAGCTTGGGCGGGGTTAGCTACGAGCAGTACGTC. Its protein product is CASSLGGVSYEQYV. The V gene is TRBV7-9, the J gene TRBJ2-7, with D perhaps matching TRBD2 (6 bases). The V gene lost 3 bases and the J gene lost 3 bases, with 12 bases spanning the gap. The CDR3 has 14 amino acids. Germline CDR1 SEHNR, CDR2 FQNEAQ (reference sequence).

This chain links TRBV4-1 with TRBJ2-6; D possibly corresponds to TRBD1 (6 bases). This CDR3 is 17 amino acids long. V was clipped by 1 base and J by 2 bases, with 12 bases between them. Germline V gene sequence: CDR1 MGHRA, CDR2 YSYEKL. CDR3 DNA sequence: TGCGCCAGCAGCCAAGGCGCCAGGGGAACTGGGGCCAACGTCCTGACTTTC. Its protein product is CASSQGARGTGANVLTF.

This clonotype was seen more than once but under ten times. The chain employs TRBV6-5 and TRBJ2-5; D remains ambiguous. The germline V gene has CDR1 MNHEY and CDR2 SVGAGI. V lost 1 base and J lost 5, with 8 bases in between. This CDR3 spans 13 amino acids. CDR3 loop: CASSYWVGETQYF. DNA for the CDR3: TGTGCCAGCAGTTACTGGGTTGGGGAGACCCAGTACTTC.

The V call is TRBV20-1, the J call TRBJ2-7; 9 bases align to TRBD1. The germline V gene has CDR1 DFQATT and CDR2 SNEGSKA (reference sequence). The CDR3 loop spans 13 amino acids. After removal of 6 bases from V and 4 bases from J, the junction contained 7 bases not matched to a gene. DNA of the CDR3: TGCAGTGCAACACGGACAGGGGAGTACGAGCAGTACGTC. It yields the protein CSATRTGEYEQYV.

J is TRBJ2-2 and V is TRBV2; a possible D gene is TRBD1 (6 bases). Germline V gene sequence: CDR1 SNHLY, CDR2 FYNNEI. This CDR3 has 15 residues. V was shortened by 4 bases and J by 1 base, with 10 bases between the two germline ends. CDR3 nucleotides: TGTGCCAGCAGTGTAGGACAGATGAACACCGGGGAGCTGTTTTTT. Amino acids: CASSVGQMNTGELFF.

This clonotype was seen more than once but under ten times. V and J are TRBV10-3 and TRBJ2-7, with 7 nucleotides matching TRBD1. V shed 11 bases and J 6 bases; nucleotides not matched to a gene: 10. The CDR3 spans 12 residues. In germline, CDR1 is ENHRY, CDR2 SYGVKD. The CDR3 loop is CASQGYFSEQYF. In DNA, the CDR3 is TGTGCCTCACAGGGGTATTTCTCCGAGCAGTACTTC.

The chain employs TRBV20-1 and TRBJ2-7, with no clear D. The V end lost 2 bases, the J end lost 2 bases, and 19 bases lay between the germline ends. This CDR3 comprises 16 residues. Germline assignment: CDR1 DFQATT and CDR2 SNEGSKA (reference sequence). The CDR3 protein is CSARILRTASTYEQYF. Here the CDR3 DNA reads TGCAGTGCTAGAATACTAAGGACGGCGAGTACCTACGAGCAGTACTTC.

This clonotype was seen only a few times. The rearrangement links TRBV6-5 to TRBJ2-7; D perhaps matches TRBD1 (7 bases). The CDR3 runs 14 residues. V lost 7 bases and J lost 2, with 15 bases in between. CDR1 is MNHEY and CDR2 is SVGAGI in the germline V gene. The CDR3, as DNA: TGTGCCAGCATACCCCAGGGGGGAGCCTACGAGCAGTACTTC. Its protein product is CASIPQGGAYEQYF.

This rearrangement joins TRBV15 to TRBJ1-2; 7 nucleotides line up with TRBD1. Trimming removed 0 bases from V and 6 bases from J; junction bases left unmatched: 10. This CDR3 comprises 16 residues. Germline V gene data show CDR1 as LNHNV and CDR2 as YYDKDF (reference sequence). Written as DNA, the CDR3 is TGTGCCACCAGCAGAGATCGTCGCGGGACAGAGGATGGCTACACCTTC. It translates to CATSRDRRGTEDGYTF.

Concerning this clonotype: Relative to the germline gene, one junction end is altered; a read error may explain this. The J gene is TRBJ2-5, the V gene TRBV7-2; no firm D call. The CDR3 consists of 12 residues. Per germline, CDR1 SGHTA and CDR2 FQGNSA. CDR3 nucleotides: TGTGCCAGCAACTTAAGCCCCCAGACCCAGTACTTC. Translation: CASNLSPQTQYF.